The 18 T cell receptor beta chains in this list originate from one sample, sequenced in a study of cytomegalovirus exposure and HLA in healthy donors. The study ran its PCR with 60 Vbeta and 13 Jbeta primers. Only in-frame clones appear in the TCRdb table, and some are missing; sequencing was by immunoSEQ multiplex PCR. The data contain some 150,000 clones, roughly 76% of them singletons. Sample: PBMCs. All receptors come from a woman aged 25 to 39 in good health and CMV-seronegative.

The chain joins TRBV6-1 to TRBJ2-7, with TRBD2 matching 10 bases. The germline V gene has CDR1 MNHNS and CDR2 SASEGT. CDR3 length equals 13 residues. The J segment lost 3 bases and the V segment lost 10 bases, leaving 6 bases of the junction unmatched. The CDR3 sequence is CATIAGGGYEQYF. The CDR3 DNA is TGTGCCACCATAGCGGGGGGCGGCTACGAGCAGTACTTC.

This clone was seen a handful of times. CDR3: CASSYSPGGYGNTIYF. Written as DNA, the CDR3 is TGTGCCAGCAGTTACTCCCCAGGGGGTTACGGAAACACCATATATTTT. The genes are TRBV6-6 and TRBJ1-3; TRBD1 matches 7 bases. The CDR3 has 16 amino acids. Germline CDR1 reads MNHNY; CDR2 reads SVGAGI (reference sequence). J lost 4 bases, V lost 0 bases, and 6 bases had no gene match.

The rearrangement joins TRBV7-2 to TRBJ2-3; TRBD2 agrees at 13 bases. Germline V gene data show CDR1 as SGHTA and CDR2 as FQGNSA. Losses at the gene ends were 3 bases for V and 4 bases for J; bases not matched to a gene: 7. The CDR3 has 17 amino acids. CDR3 region: CASSLTSGGSFPDTQYF. CDR3 nucleotide sequence: TGTGCCAGCAGCTTGACTAGCGGGGGGAGTTTCCCAGATACGCAGTATTTT. The full variable domain, rest sourced from reference TRBV7-2 and TRBJ2-3, is GAGVSQSPSNKVTEKGKDVELRCDPISGHTALYWYRQSLGQGLEFLIYFQGNSAPDKSGLPSDRFSAERTGGSVSTLTIQRTQQEDSAVYLCASSLTSGGSFPDTQYFGPGTRLTVL.

This clone was recorded a few times. The V call is TRBV5-6, the J call TRBJ2-1, with 12 bases fitting TRBD2. The CDR3 is 19 amino acids. Germline V CDR1 and CDR2: SGHDT, YYEEEE. Losses at the gene ends were 2 bases for V and 5 bases for J; bases not matched to a gene: 14. The CDR3 here is CASSLRTSGIGQIDNEQFF. The CDR3 DNA reads as TGTGCCAGCAGCTTAAGGACTAGCGGGATAGGACAAATTGACAATGAGCAGTTCTTC.

The rearrangement links TRBV30 to TRBJ1-1; the D is unclear. V was pared by 0 bases and J by 1 base, with 6 bases between. The CDR3 length is 13 residues. Germline V gene sequence: CDR1 GTSNPN, CDR2 SVGIG (reference sequence). As DNA, the CDR3 is TGTGCCTGGAGTGTTGCAGAGAACACTGAAGCTTTCTTT. Amino acid sequence: CAWSVAENTEAFF. Full variable domain (rest looked up from reference TRBV30 and TRBJ1-1): SQTIHQWPATLVQPVGSPLSLECTVEGTSNPNLYWYRQAAGRGLQLLFYSVGIGQISSEVPQNLSASRPQDRQFILSSKKLLLSDSGFYLCAWSVAENTEAFFGQGTRLTVV.

This chain joins TRBV5-1 and TRBJ1-1, with D uncertain. With 2 bases removed from V and 1 base from J, the gap between germline ends came to 15 bases. Germline CDR1 SGHRS, CDR2 YFSETQ. The CDR3 runs to 16 residues. CDR3 sequence (DNA): TGCGCCAGCAGCTTCGGTCTCGTCGGGGAGAACACTGAAGCTTTCTTT. Translated, it gives CASSFGLVGENTEAFF.

V gene TRBV29-1 combines with J gene TRBJ2-4; 8 positions match TRBD2. J gave up 6 bases and V 6 bases, and 7 bases lay outside the gene matches. Germline CDR1 is SQVTM and CDR2 is ANQGSEA. This CDR3 has 13 residues. The CDR3 here is CSVRSGLVNIQYF. The DNA for the CDR3 is TGCAGCGTCCGCTCGGGACTAGTAAACATTCAGTACTTC.

The chain combines TRBV6-5 with TRBJ1-1, with D possibly being TRBD1 (5 bases). The CDR3 totals 14 residues. V was shortened by 8 bases and J by 4 bases, with 17 bases between the two germline ends. Germline CDR1 and CDR2: MNHEY and SVGAGI. The CDR3 DNA is TGTGCCAGCTCCAGGGCAGGTGGCGGCACTGAAGCTTTCTTT. Translated, it gives CASSRAGGGTEAFF.

This clone was found once. The chain combines TRBV19 with TRBJ1-5; perhaps TRBD1 as D (5 bases). The V gene's germline CDR1 is LNHDA and CDR2 SQIVND (reference sequence). Trimming removed 5 bases from V and 4 bases from J, with 15 bases in between. The CDR3 has 15 amino acids. This CDR3 reads CASSFGGIRNQPQHF. Written as DNA, the CDR3 is TGTGCCAGTAGTTTCGGGGGGATTAGGAATCAGCCCCAGCATTTT.

This clone was seen a handful of times. This chain connects TRBV2 to TRBJ1-5; D unclear. V was shortened by 3 bases and J by 2 bases, with 8 bases between the two germline ends. This CDR3 is 14 amino acids long. Per the germline V gene, CDR1 is SNHLY and CDR2 is FYNNEI. CDR3 region: CASSDSGGNQPQHF. Here the CDR3 DNA reads TGTGCCAGCAGTGATTCCGGGGGCAATCAGCCCCAGCATTTT.

The chain links TRBV9 to TRBJ2-1, with TRBD2 identical over 8 bases. The length of the CDR3 is 15 residues. After removal of 4 bases from V and 6 bases from J, the junction contained 9 bases not matched to a gene. Germline CDR1 reads SGDLS; CDR2 reads YYNGEE. The CDR3: CASSNPPGLGNEQFF. The CDR3 region has the DNA TGTGCCAGCAGCAACCCACCGGGACTAGGCAATGAGCAGTTCTTC.

The chain carries TRBV28 and TRBJ2-7; D perhaps matches TRBD2 (5 bases). V was pared by 6 bases and J by 2 bases, with 14 bases between. The germline CDR1 and CDR2 sequences are MDHEN and SYDVKM. The CDR3 extends over 14 amino acids. CDR3 protein: CASRQSGSTYEQYF. Written as DNA, the CDR3 is TGTGCCAGCAGACAATCGGGGAGTACCTACGAGCAGTACTTC.

The V gene is TRBV27, the J gene TRBJ1-2, with D perhaps matching TRBD1 (5 bases). CDR3 length equals 12 residues. With 8 bases removed from V and 7 bases from J, the gap between germline ends came to 14 bases. CDR1 is MNHEY and CDR2 is SMNVEV in the germline V gene (reference sequence). The CDR3 loop reads CASRNQGSGYTF. In DNA, the CDR3 is TGTGCCAGCCGAAACCAGGGTTCTGGCTACACCTTC.

The chain joins TRBV10-3 to TRBJ2-3; the match to TRBD2 covers 8 bases. CDR3 size: 16 residues. CDR1 is ENHRY, CDR2 SYGVKD, per germline. The ends lost 6 bases at V and 0 bases at J; junction bases unmatched: 8. CDR3 amino acids: CAISLTSGTSTDTQYF. The CDR3 DNA sequence: TGTGCCATCAGCCTAACTAGCGGCACTAGCACAGATACGCAGTATTTT.

This clone was seen a few times. The chain couples TRBV5-1 to TRBJ2-5; a possible D gene is TRBD1 (6 bases). The CDR3 is 16 amino acids. CDR1 and CDR2 (germline): SGHRS, YFSETQ. The V gene lost 0 bases and the J gene lost 2 bases, with 14 bases spanning the gap. The CDR3 is CASSLGQGSLQETQYF. CDR3 DNA: TGCGCCAGCAGCTTGGGGCAGGGGTCGCTACAAGAGACCCAGTACTTC.

This chain uses TRBV5-4 with TRBJ1-2; 8 bases map to TRBD1. The CDR3 is 16 residues long. The trim removed 5 bases at V and 4 bases at J, leaving 13 bases unmatched. Per germline, CDR1 SGHNT and CDR2 YYREEE (reference sequence). The CDR3 spells CASRQILGTGRYGYTF. The CDR3 nucleotides are TGTGCCAGCAGACAAATCCTTGGGACAGGACGCTATGGCTACACCTTC.

The chain carries TRBV10-3 and TRBJ2-7; D ambiguous. Trimming left V 3 bases short and J 3 bases short, with 9 bases between. CDR1 and CDR2 from the germline V gene are ENHRY and SYGVKD. This CDR3 contains 13 residues. The CDR3 spells CAISEGGFYEQYF. The DNA of the CDR3 is TGTGCCATCAGTGAAGGCGGCTTCTACGAGCAGTACTTC.

The V and J genes are TRBV7-9 and TRBJ2-7, with D hard to call. Germline CDR1 SEHNR, CDR2 FQNEAQ (reference sequence). The CDR3 runs 14 residues. Trimming removed 0 bases at V and 0 bases at J, with 6 bases between. This CDR3 is CASSLAPSSYEQYF. CDR3 sequence (DNA): TGTGCCAGCAGCTTAGCGCCGAGCTCCTACGAGCAGTACTTC.